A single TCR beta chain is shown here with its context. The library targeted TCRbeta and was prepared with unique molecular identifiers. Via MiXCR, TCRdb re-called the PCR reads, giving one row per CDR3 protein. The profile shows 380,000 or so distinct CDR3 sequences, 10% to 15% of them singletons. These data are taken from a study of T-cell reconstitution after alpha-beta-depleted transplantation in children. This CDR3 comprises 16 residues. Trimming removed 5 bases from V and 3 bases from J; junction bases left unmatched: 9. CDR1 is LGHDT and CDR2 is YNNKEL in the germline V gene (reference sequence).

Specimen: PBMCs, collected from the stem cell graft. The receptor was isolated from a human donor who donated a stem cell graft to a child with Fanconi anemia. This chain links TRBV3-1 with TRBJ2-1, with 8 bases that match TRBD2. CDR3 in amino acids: CASSASWTSIYNEQFF. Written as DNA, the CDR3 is TGTGCCAGCAGCGCGTCTTGGACTAGCATCTACAATGAGCAGTTCTTC.